This is a list of T cell receptor beta chains from one sample in a study of cytomegalovirus exposure and HLA in healthy donors. Measured with immunoSEQ multiplex PCR; TCRdb has only the in-frame clones, and not every one. Reported are about 64,000 clones; the ten largest clones contain less than 4.5%. Sequencing was performed on PBMCs. Source of these receptors: a woman aged 18-35 years in good health and CMV-seronegative. The CDR3 runs from the conserved cysteine through the conserved F or W. D genes are given only for firm matches.

>TRBV5-1|TRBJ1-2|TRBD1
TGCGCCAGCAGCCCCCGGACAGGGGACTACTATGGCTACACCTTC
CASSPRTGDYYGYTF
>TRBV11-2|TRBJ1-2|-
TGTGCCAGCAGCCAGGCCGAAGATGGCTACACCTTC
CASSQAEDGYTF
>TRBV30|TRBJ2-5|TRBD2
TGTGCCTTAGGGGGAGCGGGAGTGGGAGAGACCCAGTACTTC
CALGGAGVGETQYF
>TRBV27|TRBJ1-1|TRBD1
TGTGCCGGAAGGACAGGGCTCCACACTGAAGCTTTCTTT
CAGRTGLHTEAFF
>TRBV30|TRBJ1-5|-
TGTGCCTGGAGTACAGGGATGGGCAATCAGCCCCAGCATTTT
CAWSTGMGNQPQHF
>TRBV15|TRBJ1-6|TRBD1
TGTGCCACCAGCAGAGATAGTACAGGGGGCTATAATTCACCCCTCCACTTT
CATSRDSTGGYNSPLHF
>TRBV30|TRBJ1-4|-
TGTGCCTGGAGTGTACCGAAACAGGGAACTAATGAAAAACTGTTTTTT
CAWSVPKQGTNEKLFF
>TRBV7-9|TRBJ1-1|TRBD1
TGTGCCAGCAGCCCCCGGACAGGAAACACTGAAGCTTTCTTT
CASSPRTGNTEAFF
>TRBV13|TRBJ2-5|-
TGTGCCAGCAGCTTCGAAGAGACCCAGTACTTC
CASSFEETQYF
>TRBV6-1|TRBJ1-1|TRBD1
TGTGCCAGTAGTAGTTCCGGACAGGGGGCCCTCGAAGCTTTCTTT
CASSSSGQGALEAFF
>TRBV11-2|TRBJ1-4|-
TGTGCCAGCAGCCTCGACATGGGGGGTCGACGTGAAAAACTGTTTTTT
CASSLDMGGRREKLFF
>TRBV9|TRBJ1-1|-
TGTGCCAGCAGCGTACGTGGGCAGACGACTGAAGCTTTCTTT
CASSVRGQTTEAFF
>TRBV5-6|TRBJ2-1|TRBD2
TGTGCCAGCATTCATGGACTAGCGGATGAGCAGTTCTTC
CASIHGLADEQFF
>TRBV5-1|TRBJ2-2|-
TGCGCCAGCAGCTCCTTTAGCAGCGGCACCGGGGAGCTGTTTTTT
CASSSFSSGTGELFF
>TRBV6-1|TRBJ2-6|-
TGTGCCAGCAGTGAAGAGGCAGGGAACGGGGCCAACGTCCTGACTTTC
CASSEEAGNGANVLTF
>TRBV10-3|TRBJ1-5|TRBD1
TGTGCCATCAGTGACCTTGGGACAGCTAGCAATCAGCCCCAGCATTTT
CAISDLGTASNQPQHF
>TRBV6-1|TRBJ1-2|-
TGTGCCAGCAGTGAAGAGCGGGGAGGGTCCTACACCTTC
CASSEERGGSYTF